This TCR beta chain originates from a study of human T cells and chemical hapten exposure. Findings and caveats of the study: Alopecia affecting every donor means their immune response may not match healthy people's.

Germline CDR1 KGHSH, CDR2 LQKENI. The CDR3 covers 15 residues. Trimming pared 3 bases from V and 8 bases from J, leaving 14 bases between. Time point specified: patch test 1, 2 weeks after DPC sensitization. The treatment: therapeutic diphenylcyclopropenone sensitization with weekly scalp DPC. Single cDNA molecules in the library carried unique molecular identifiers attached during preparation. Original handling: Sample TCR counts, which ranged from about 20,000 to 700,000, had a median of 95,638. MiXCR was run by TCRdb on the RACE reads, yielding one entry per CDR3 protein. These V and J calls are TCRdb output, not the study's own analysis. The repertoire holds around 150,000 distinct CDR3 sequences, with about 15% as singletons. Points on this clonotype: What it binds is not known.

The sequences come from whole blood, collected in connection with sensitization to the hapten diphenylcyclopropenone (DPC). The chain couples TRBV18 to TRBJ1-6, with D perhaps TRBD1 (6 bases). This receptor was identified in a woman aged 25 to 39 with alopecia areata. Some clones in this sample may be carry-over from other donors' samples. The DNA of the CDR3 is TGTGCCAGCTCACCTAAAGTGACAGGAGATTCACCCCTCCACTTT. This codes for CASSPKVTGDSPLHF. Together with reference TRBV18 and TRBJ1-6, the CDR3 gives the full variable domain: NAGVMQNPRHLVRRRGQEARLRCSPMKGHSHVYWYRQLPEEGLKFMVYLQKENIIDESGMPKERFSAEFPKEGPSILRIQQVVRGDSAAYFCASSPKVTGDSPLHFGNGTRLTVT.